Each of the 15 T cell receptor beta chains below was sequenced from the same sample in a study of cytomegalovirus exposure and HLA in healthy donors (dated 2017 in TCRdb). The protocol used for the library was the immunoSEQ multiplex PCR assay. For the multiplex PCR, a mixture combining 60 forward primers for TCR Vbeta segments and 13 reverse primers for TCR Jbeta segments was used. As stored in TCRdb, this immuneACCESS dataset retains in-frame rearrangements with V and J assigned. A fraction of the clones does not appear; measured against another copy, unresolved V genes explain less than half of the discrepancy, and the remainder lacks a known reason. Here the sample has approximately 200,000 clones; approximately 81% occur a single time. Of the sample, 0.2% to 0.3% falls within the top ten clones. Source material: PBMCs. The receptor source for this set is a boy aged 5-17 years in good health and CMV-seronegative.

J is TRBJ2-6 and V is TRBV30; D gene ambiguous. The CDR3 covers 15 residues. Trimming stripped 4 bases from V and 3 bases from J, with 13 bases between. Germline V gene sequence: CDR1 GTSNPN, CDR2 SVGIG (reference sequence). CDR3 protein: CAWTYSPFGANVLTF. In DNA, the CDR3 is TGTGCCTGGACCTATTCCCCCTTTGGGGCCAACGTCCTGACTTTC.

This clone was seen only a few times. This rearrangement joins TRBV5-1 to TRBJ2-1, with TRBD1 matching 10 bases. V was pared by 1 base and J by 9 bases, with 16 bases of the junction left unmatched. The germline V gene has CDR1 SGHRS and CDR2 YFSETQ. The CDR3 has 18 residues. The CDR3 loop is CASSLWLGLGTGAPEQFF. CDR3 in DNA: TGCGCCAGCAGCTTGTGGTTGGGCCTCGGGACAGGGGCCCCTGAGCAGTTCTTC.

V usage is TRBV7-6 and J usage is TRBJ2-7; 8 nucleotides agree with TRBD1. Germline assignment: CDR1 SGHVS and CDR2 FNYEAQ. This CDR3 comprises 15 residues. V trimming: 1 base; J trimming: 3 bases; junction bases outside the gene matches: 5. The CDR3 DNA follows: TGTGCCAGCAGCTTAGGGACAGGGTGGGACTACGAGCAGTACTTC. Amino acid sequence: CASSLGTGWDYEQYF.

The gene calls are TRBV4-3 and TRBJ2-5; maybe TRBD2 (6 bases). Germline values: CDR1 LGHNA, CDR2 YSLEER. The CDR3 runs 14 residues. Trimming removed 1 base at V and 4 bases at J, with 10 bases between. The CDR3 sequence is CASSQAAGTETQYF. Here the CDR3 DNA reads TGCGCCAGCAGCCAAGCCGCGGGAACAGAGACCCAGTACTTC.

The rearrangement uses TRBV27 and TRBJ1-2, with TRBD1 matching over 8 bases. Trimming took 5 bases from V and 6 from J; bases not matched to a gene: 5. This CDR3 comprises 13 residues. Per the germline V gene, CDR1 is MNHEY and CDR2 is SMNVEV (reference sequence). The CDR3 bases are TGTGCCAGCAGTCTCGGACAGGGTAATGGCTACACCTTC. This translates into CASSLGQGNGYTF.

The chain is built from TRBV30 and TRBJ1-2, with TRBD1 as a possible D gene (5 bases). The germline CDR1 and CDR2 sequences are GTSNPN and SVGIG (reference sequence). This CDR3 spans 11 amino acids. V lost 1 base and J 7 bases, leaving 7 bases between the germline ends. The CDR3 reads CAWSGQGGYTF. The CDR3 DNA is TGTGCCTGGAGTGGGCAGGGTGGCTACACCTTC.

The CDR3 DNA reads as TGCGCCAGCAGCCACCTAGGGACAGGGGAAGGCTACACCTTC. It translates to CASSHLGTGEGYTF. The V call is TRBV4-3, the J call TRBJ1-2, with 10 bases matching TRBD1. CDR1 LGHNA and CDR2 YSLEER come from the germline V gene. The CDR3 loop spans 14 amino acids. V dropped 3 bases and J dropped 8; count of bases not matched to a gene: 6.

This clone was counted a single time. The chain couples TRBV6-1 to TRBJ2-5; a possible D gene is TRBD1 (5 bases). This CDR3 is built from 12 residues. The ends were cut back, 8 bases at V and 0 bases at J, with 7 bases in the middle. Germline V lookup: CDR1 MNHNS, CDR2 SASEGT. CDR3 loop: CASARDQETQYF. CDR3 sequence (DNA): TGTGCCAGCGCCAGGGACCAAGAGACCCAGTACTTC.

This clone was seen a handful of times. J is TRBJ2-7 and V is TRBV6-6; perhaps TRBD1 as D (5 bases). Germline-derived CDR1 and CDR2 are MNHNY and SVGAGI (reference sequence). Deletions cut 2 bases from V and 0 bases from J, with 8 bases between. This CDR3 has 14 residues. The CDR3 protein is CASSYQGSSYEQYF. The CDR3 region has the DNA TGTGCCAGCAGTTACCAGGGAAGCTCCTACGAGCAGTACTTC.

This chain links TRBV5-4 with TRBJ1-1; 8 bases are shared with TRBD1. V shed 0 bases and J 6 bases; nucleotides not matched to a gene: 1. The CDR3 runs to 13 residues. Germline V gene lookup returns CDR1 SGHNT and CDR2 YYREEE (reference sequence). The CDR3 region has the DNA TGTGCCAGCAGCTTGGCGGACAGGGCTGAAGCTTTCTTT. It encodes CASSLADRAEAFF.

The chain uses TRBV5-6 and TRBJ1-3, with unresolved D. Trimming removed 4 bases from V and 1 base from J, with 6 bases in between. The CDR3 spans 13 residues. CDR1 and CDR2 (germline): SGHDT, YYEEEE. The CDR3 loop is CASSLSSGNTIYF. For the CDR3, the DNA is TGTGCCAGCAGCCTGAGTTCTGGAAACACCATATATTTT.

The V gene is TRBV9, the J gene TRBJ2-1; 11 bases line up with TRBD2. Per the germline V gene, CDR1 is SGDLS and CDR2 is YYNGEE. This CDR3 is built from 17 residues. With 4 bases clipped from V and 0 bases from J, the junction kept 6 bases outside the gene matches. The CDR3 sequence: CASSPRLAGSSYNEQFF. For the CDR3, the DNA is TGTGCCAGCAGCCCGCGACTAGCGGGGAGCTCCTACAATGAGCAGTTCTTC.

The chain joins TRBV29-1 to TRBJ1-2; a weak D match, TRBD1 (6 bases). CDR3 length: 14 residues. Germline assignment: CDR1 SQVTM and CDR2 ANQGSEA. V lost 2 bases and J lost 3, with 13 bases in between. The CDR3 loop reads CSVEPRTADYGYTF. For the CDR3, the DNA is TGCAGCGTTGAACCCCGGACAGCGGACTATGGCTACACCTTC.

The chain uses TRBV13 and TRBJ1-1; unclear D gene. Germline V lookup: CDR1 PRHDT, CDR2 FYEKMQ (reference sequence). This CDR3 is built from 12 residues. Deletions cut 3 bases from V and 6 bases from J, with 8 bases between. The CDR3 region is CASSFWRSEAFF. CDR3 DNA sequence: TGTGCCAGCAGCTTTTGGAGGTCTGAAGCTTTCTTT.

The chain links TRBV5-6 to TRBJ2-7; perhaps TRBD1 as D (6 bases). In germline, CDR1 is SGHDT, CDR2 YYEEEE. Trimming left V 1 base short and J 4 bases short, with 27 bases between. CDR3 length: 19 amino acids. CDR3: CASSLPITHTDSPSYEQYF. CDR3 DNA: TGTGCCAGCAGCTTGCCGATCACCCATACGGACAGCCCCTCTTACGAGCAGTACTTC. The complete variable domain, with remaining parts taken from reference TRBV5-6 and TRBJ2-7, reads DAGVTQSPTHLIKTRGQQVTLRCSPKSGHDTVSWYQQALGQGPQFIFQYYEEEERQRGNFPDRFSGHQFPNYSSELNVNALLLGDSALYLCASSLPITHTDSPSYEQYFGPGTRLTVT.